A selection of T cell receptor beta chains follows, all from one sample in a study of OX40 agonist ivuxolimab in advanced cancers. Only in-frame clones appear in the TCRdb table, and some are missing; sequencing was by immunoSEQ multiplex PCR. The sample lists about 110,000 clones, 85% to 95% occurring once. Material: CD4+ or CD8+ T cells sorted from blood, obtained in a trial of the OX40 agonist ivuxolimab. The origin of the receptors is an adult with an advanced solid tumor such as melanoma, head and neck, liver or kidney cancer. Both conserved end residues are part of each CDR3. The D gene is left open where the match is weak. Expanded clones are given a class, and other clones once, few, many or no size at all.

TRBV30	NA	TRBJ2-3	TRBD2	CAWGLAGGTDTQYF	TGTGCCTGGGGACTAGCGGGAGGCACAGATACGCAGTATTTT
TRBV6-1	NA	TRBJ1-6	TRBD1	CASSEAAQGVGSPLHF	TGTGCCAGCAGTGAAGCGGCACAGGGGGTCGGTTCACCCCTCCACTTT
TRBV18	NA	TRBJ2-7	NA	CASSLLPTGGGAYEQYF	TGTGCCAGCTCTCTCCTACCCACCGGAGGAGGGGCCTACGAGCAGTACTTC
TRBV6-1	NA	TRBJ2-1	NA	CASNAASTPINEQFF	TGTGCCAGCAATGCCGCCTCCACCCCTATCAATGAGCAGTTCTTC
TRBV4-2	NA	TRBJ1-1	TRBD1	CASSQGTGGLNTEAFF	TGTGCCAGCAGCCAAGGGACAGGGGGTTTGAACACTGAAGCTTTCTTT
TRBV19	NA	TRBJ2-7	NA	CASSIREYDEQYF	TGTGCCAGTAGTATTAGAGAGTACGACGAGCAGTACTTC
TRBV9	NA	TRBJ2-5	NA	CASSVRGGDQETQYF	TGTGCCAGCAGCGTGAGGGGCGGGGACCAAGAGACCCAGTACTTC
TRBV5-1	NA	TRBJ1-1	TRBD1	CASSPPRDRGYVTEAFF	TGCGCCAGCAGCCCTCCCCGGGACAGGGGATATGTTACTGAAGCTTTCTTT
TRBV30	NA	TRBJ1-1	NA	CAWIRSAMNTEAFF	TGTGCCTGGATAAGGTCAGCAATGAACACTGAAGCTTTCTTT
TRBV27	NA	TRBJ1-5	NA	CASSLDQPQHF	TGTGCCAGCAGTTTAGATCAGCCCCAGCATTTT
TRBV5-1	NA	TRBJ2-2	NA	CASSLAGTSAGELFF	TGCGCCAGCAGCTTGGCCGGGACATCGGCCGGGGAGCTGTTTTTT
TRBV5-6	once	TRBJ1-1	NA	CASSLGRNTEAFF	TGTGCCAGCAGCTTGGGTCGGAACACTGAAGCTTTCTTT
TRBV6-6	NA	TRBJ2-2	NA	CASSYSSINTGELFF	TGTGCCAGCAGTTACTCAAGTATAAACACCGGGGAGCTGTTTTTT
TRBV4-1	NA	TRBJ1-2	TRBD1	CASSQRTGGTGGYTF	TGCGCCAGCAGCCAGCGGACAGGGGGCACAGGTGGCTACACCTTC
TRBV25-1	NA	TRBJ2-7	TRBD1	CASSEFGDSYEQYF	TGTGCCAGCAGTGAATTTGGGGACAGCTACGAGCAGTACTTC
TRBV4-1	NA	TRBJ2-1	NA	CASSQDRESADWSYNEQFF	TGCGCCAGCAGCCAAGATCGGGAATCGGCCGACTGGTCCTACAATGAGCAGTTCTTC
TRBV6-5	NA	TRBJ2-5	TRBD1	CASSYVRGQETQYF	TGTGCCAGCAGTTATGTCAGGGGGCAAGAGACCCAGTACTTC
TRBV11-2	NA	TRBJ2-3	NA	CASSLVGRTSTDTQYF	TGTGCCAGCAGCTTAGTGGGCAGGACTAGCACAGATACGCAGTATTTT
TRBV9	NA	TRBJ1-3	NA	CASNRFSSGNTIYF	TGTGCCAGTAACAGGTTTTCCTCTGGAAACACCATATATTTT
TRBV5-1	NA	TRBJ2-5	TRBD1	CASSRRTGVRETQYF	TGCGCCAGCAGCCGACGGACAGGGGTCCGGGAGACCCAGTACTTC
TRBV13	NA	TRBJ2-5	NA	CASSGHTDQYF	TGTGCCAGCAGTGGCCACACGGACCAGTACTTC
TRBV9	NA	TRBJ2-3	NA	CASSVGPSGSTDTQYF	TGTGCCAGCAGCGTAGGTCCAAGCGGTAGCACAGATACGCAGTATTTT
TRBV6-4	NA	TRBJ1-6	NA	CASSAPLHF	TGTGCCAGCAGTGCACCCCTCCACTTT
TRBV6-1	few	TRBJ2-7	NA	CASSAGVGEQYF	TGTGCCAGCAGTGCAGGGGTTGGCGAGCAGTACTTC
TRBV27	NA	TRBJ2-3	NA	CASTNRERDTQYF	TGTGCCAGCACCAACCGTGAAAGGGATACGCAGTATTTT
TRBV5-6	NA	TRBJ2-3	NA	CASRVIRLPLTDTQYF	TGTGCCAGCAGAGTCATTCGGTTACCGCTCACAGATACGCAGTATTTT
TRBV18	once	TRBJ1-2	NA	CASSAGRAGYTF	TGTGCCAGCTCAGCTGGGCGCGCGGGCTACACCTTC
TRBV11-1	NA	TRBJ2-1	TRBD1	CASSLGQGEYNEQFF	TGTGCCAGCAGCCTAGGACAGGGGGAGTACAATGAGCAGTTCTTC
TRBV5-1	NA	TRBJ1-5	NA	CASSLAGEDGNQPQHF	TGCGCCAGCAGCTTGGCGGGGGAGGATGGCAATCAGCCCCAGCATTTT
TRBV5-4	once	TRBJ2-3	TRBD1	CASSSQGAGDTQYF	TGTGCCAGCAGCTCCCAGGGGGCTGGTGATACGCAGTATTTT
TRBV6-6	NA	TRBJ2-7	TRBD1	CGTQGAFKEQYF	TGTGGTACACAGGGGGCTTTCAAAGAGCAGTACTTC
TRBV6-1	once	TRBJ1-5	TRBD1	CASRTGGNSNQPQHF	TGTGCCAGCAGGACAGGGGGCAATAGCAATCAGCCCCAGCATTTT
TRBV5-1	NA	TRBJ2-7	TRBD1	CASSLGQGASYEQYF	TGCGCCAGCAGCTTGGGTCAGGGGGCTTCTTACGAGCAGTACTTC
TRBV7-3	NA	TRBJ2-1	TRBD1	CASSLMAQGALGQFF	TGTGCCAGCAGCTTAATGGCGCAGGGGGCCTTGGGGCAGTTCTTC
TRBV5-1	once	TRBJ2-1	NA	CASSLVTSNEQFF	TGCGCCAGCAGCTTGGTGACTAGCAATGAGCAGTTCTTC
TRBV4-2	NA	TRBJ2-5	TRBD2	CASSQASGGARLETQYF	TGTGCCAGCAGCCAAGCTAGCGGGGGGGCTCGGTTGGAGACCCAGTACTTC
TRBV14	NA	TRBJ2-7	TRBD2	CASSPSWTSGRYEQYF	TGTGCCAGCAGCCCCTCCTGGACTAGCGGGAGGTACGAGCAGTACTTC
TRBV10-3	NA	TRBJ2-3	TRBD2	CAISDPGLAGGSYMQYF	TGTGCCATCAGTGACCCCGGACTAGCGGGAGGCTCCTATATGCAGTATTTT
TRBV5-1	NA	TRBJ2-2	TRBD1	CASSLGGTENTGELFF	TGCGCCAGCAGCTTGGGAGGGACAGAGAACACCGGGGAGCTGTTTTTT
TRBV7-3	NA	TRBJ2-6	NA	CASSLNSGANVLTF	TGTGCCAGCAGCTTAAACTCTGGGGCCAACGTCCTGACTTTC
TRBV5-1	once	TRBJ1-2	NA	CASSLGSGGVYGYTF	TGCGCCAGCAGCTTGGGATCTGGGGGCGTTTATGGCTACACCTTC
TRBV5-4	NA	TRBJ2-7	NA	CASSLNGRLGYEQYF	TGTGCCAGCAGCTTGAACGGCAGACTGGGGTACGAGCAGTACTTC
TRBV12-2	NA	TRBJ2-7	NA	CASRLAGLAREQYF	TGTGCAAGTCGCTTAGCGGGACTAGCGAGGGAGCAGTACTTC
TRBV6-5	NA	TRBJ2-5	TRBD1	CASNNRGSVETQYF	TGTGCCAGCAACAACAGGGGGTCGGTGGAGACCCAGTACTTC
TRBV6-5	NA	TRBJ2-3	TRBD2	CASKEGGLVTDTQYF	TGTGCCAGCAAGGAGGGGGGACTAGTCACAGATACGCAGTATTTT
TRBV2	NA	TRBJ1-1	NA	CASSEELNTEAFF	TGTGCCAGCAGTGAAGAGTTGAACACTGAAGCTTTCTTT
TRBV10-2	NA	TRBJ1-1	NA	CASSGDRRTEAFF	TGCGCCAGCAGTGGTGACCGAAGAACTGAAGCTTTCTTT
TRBV6-1	NA	TRBJ2-1	NA	CASSGGPYNEQFF	TGTGCCAGCAGTGGGGGTCCCTACAATGAGCAGTTCTTC
TRBV5-1	NA	TRBJ1-3	TRBD1	CASSKQGADGNTIYF	TGCGCCAGCAGCAAACAGGGGGCGGATGGAAACACCATATATTTT
TRBV19	NA	TRBJ2-5	TRBD2	CASSIGAGLAETQYF	TGTGCCAGTAGTATAGGAGCGGGGTTGGCAGAGACCCAGTACTTC
TRBV2	NA	TRBJ1-1	NA	CASSEVGGTTEAFF	TGTGCCAGCAGTGAAGTAGGCGGGACCACTGAAGCTTTCTTT
TRBV5-1	NA	TRBJ2-7	TRBD1	CASSLTGEYSYEQYF	TGCGCCAGCAGCTTGACAGGGGAGTACTCCTACGAGCAGTACTTC
TRBV29-1	NA	TRBJ2-6	TRBD2	CSAGRGTQDVLTF	TGCAGCGCCGGGAGGGGCACCCAGGACGTCCTGACTTTC
TRBV10-1	few	TRBJ1-2	NA	CASSASWTGRERNYGYTF	TGCGCCAGCAGTGCGTCGTGGACGGGACGGGAGCGTAACTATGGCTACACCTTC
TRBV19	NA	TRBJ1-5	NA	CASSLDRPYLQHF	TGTGCCAGTAGTCTGGACAGACCCTACCTCCAGCATTTT
TRBV19	once	TRBJ2-1	NA	CASSIDLGTLYNEQFF	TGTGCCAGTAGTATAGATCTGGGGACATTATACAATGAGCAGTTCTTC
TRBV18	NA	TRBJ1-3	TRBD1	CASSQPGQEGGNTIYF	TGTGCCAGCTCACAACCGGGACAGGAGGGAGGAAACACCATATATTTT
TRBV5-6	NA	TRBJ1-2	NA	CASSLGQPNYGYTF	TGTGCCAGCAGCTTGGGACAGCCCAACTATGGCTACACCTTC